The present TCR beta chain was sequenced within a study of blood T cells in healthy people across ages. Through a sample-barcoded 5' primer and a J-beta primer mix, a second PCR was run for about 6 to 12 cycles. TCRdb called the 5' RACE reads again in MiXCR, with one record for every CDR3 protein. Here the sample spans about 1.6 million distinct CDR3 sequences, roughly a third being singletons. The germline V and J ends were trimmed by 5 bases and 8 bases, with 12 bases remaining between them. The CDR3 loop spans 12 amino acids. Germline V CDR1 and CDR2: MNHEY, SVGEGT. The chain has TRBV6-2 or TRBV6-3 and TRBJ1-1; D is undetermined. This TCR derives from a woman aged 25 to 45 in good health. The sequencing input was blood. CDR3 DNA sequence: TGTGCCAGCAGTGACCCCAGTAGGGAAGCTTTCTTT. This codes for CASSDPSREAFF.